This is a list of T cell receptor beta chains from one sample in a study of early T cells in non-severe SARS-CoV-2 infection. MiXCR was run by TCRdb on the 5' RACE reads, yielding one entry per CDR3 protein. The sample consists of some 23,000 distinct CDR3 sequences, approximately 4.4% of them appearing once. The sequencing input was whole blood. All receptors derive from an adult who was a healthcare worker with PCR-confirmed SARS-CoV-2 infection or an uninfected control (not recorded which). Each CDR3 is given with its conserved first and last residue. The D gene is left open where the match is weak. Clone size is given for some rows only: seen once, a few or many times, or a class if the clone is expanded.

cdr3_length,clone_size,d_call,v_call,j_call,cdr3_nt,cdr3_aa
12,many,-,TRBV11-2,TRBJ1-2,TGTGCCAGCAGCTTATCCCCTAATGGCTACACCTTC,CASSLSPNGYTF
15,many,TRBD2,TRBV4-2,TRBJ2-7,TGTGCCAGCAGCCAAGGCGGGGCGGGAGTAGACGAGCAGTACTTC,CASSQGGAGVDEQYF
14,few,-,TRBV5-1,TRBJ1-2,TGCGCCAGCAGCTTGGGAGGGCAGAGCTATGGCTACACCTTC,CASSLGGQSYGYTF
14,many,-,TRBV5-6,TRBJ1-1,TGTGCCAGCAGCTTTTTAACGGGGAACACTGAAGCTTTCTTT,CASSFLTGNTEAFF
16,-,TRBD1,TRBV20-1,TRBJ2-5,TGCAGTGGTCCCTCAGGGGGCGCCGGCCGACAAGAGACCCAGTACTTC,CSGPSGGAGRQETQYF
17,many,TRBD1,TRBV5-1,TRBJ1-2,TGCGCCAGCAGCTTGTCGACAGGGACGGGGATGCGGTATGGCTACACCTTC,CASSLSTGTGMRYGYTF
13,few,-,TRBV19,TRBJ1-5,TGTGCCAGTAGTATTTGGGGTTCGCAGCCCCAGCATTTT,CASSIWGSQPQHF
15,few,TRBD1,TRBV28,TRBJ1-2,TGTGCCAGCAGTTTATCCCGGACAGGGGGCTATGGCTACACCTTC,CASSLSRTGGYGYTF
14,-,-,TRBV28,TRBJ2-7,TGTGCCAGCAGTGGTGTCGGTAACGGCTACGAGCAGTACTTC,CASSGVGNGYEQYF
13,many,-,TRBV3-1,TRBJ2-7,TGTGCCAGCAGCCAGCGGTTGGCCTACGAGCAGTACTTC,CASSQRLAYEQYF
16,many,TRBD1,TRBV7-9,TRBJ2-7,TGTGCCAGCAGCACCTTCCGACAGGGTTTCTCCTACGAGCAGTACTTC,CASSTFRQGFSYEQYF
18,many,TRBD2,TRBV6-5,TRBJ2-2,TGTGCCAGCAGTTACGAGAAGGGACTAGCGGAAAACACCGGGGAGCTGTTTTTT,CASSYEKGLAENTGELFF
17,many,TRBD1,TRBV4-1,TRBJ1-4,TGCGCCAGCAGCCAAGATCCCGGCACAGGGGCTAATGAAAAACTGTTTTTT,CASSQDPGTGANEKLFF
13,-,-,TRBV20-1,TRBJ2-7,TGCAGTGCTAGAGGCAGGGGGGAATACGAGCAGTACTTC,CSARGRGEYEQYF
13,few,-,TRBV6-6,TRBJ2-3,TGTGCCAGCTTACCGGGATCCACAGATACGCAGTATTTT,CASLPGSTDTQYF
16,many,-,TRBV14,TRBJ2-7,TGTGCCAGCAGCCAAGAAGCGAGGAAAGTGGGCTACGAGCAGTACTTC,CASSQEARKVGYEQYF
15,many,TRBD1,TRBV6-5,TRBJ1-3,TGTGCCAGCAGTATTAAACAGGGGCGGTGGAACACCATATATTTT,CASSIKQGRWNTIYF
14,many,-,TRBV29-1,TRBJ1-5,TGCAGCGTTGAAACAGATGATAGCAATCAGCCCCAGCATTTT,CSVETDDSNQPQHF
14,many,-,TRBV5-6,TRBJ2-3,TGTGCCAGCACCGTCACACGGTCGGCAGATACGCAGTATTTT,CASTVTRSADTQYF
23,few,-,TRBV4-1,TRBJ1-4,TGCGCCAGCAGCCAAGTGGCAGCCTTCGCCCCAGCCAGGACGACAGCAACTAATGAAAAACTGTTTTTT,CASSQVAAFAPARTTATNEKLFF
16,many,TRBD1,TRBV20-1,TRBJ1-1,TGCAGTGCCCACCCTCGAGACAGGGGTTTCTACACTGAAGCTTTCTTT,CSAHPRDRGFYTEAFF
17,few,TRBD2,TRBV24-1,TRBJ2-3,TGTGCCACCAGTGATACAGGACTAGCGGAGACCCGAGATACGCAGTATTTT,CATSDTGLAETRDTQYF